The clone carrying this T cell receptor beta chain occurred many times. Its target is not known. The sample belongs to a study of T cells after posttransplantation cyclophosphamide. The assay was immunoSEQ multiplex PCR, and TCRdb's table has in-frame clones only and misses some. Listed for the sample are over 25,000 clones, none seen a single time. Findings and limits, study-wide: Tissue-infiltrating T cells from skin or gut overlapped little with blood T cells. Donor CD8+ memory clones often dominated recipient blood repertoires at later times.

Germline loops: CDR1 MNHNS, CDR2 SASEGT. V shed 2 bases, J shed 10 bases, and the junction held 11 bases outside the gene matches. This CDR3 is 15 amino acids long. This chain links TRBV6-1 with TRBJ1-1, with 9 bases lining up with TRBD1. The sample consisted of PBMCs. The receptor's source is a woman in her twenties or thirties in good health and a related stem cell transplant donor. The CDR3 DNA follows: TGTGCCAGCAGTGAAACCGGGACAGGGTCGGGTGGAGCTTTCTTT. Translating gives CASSETGTGSGGAFF.